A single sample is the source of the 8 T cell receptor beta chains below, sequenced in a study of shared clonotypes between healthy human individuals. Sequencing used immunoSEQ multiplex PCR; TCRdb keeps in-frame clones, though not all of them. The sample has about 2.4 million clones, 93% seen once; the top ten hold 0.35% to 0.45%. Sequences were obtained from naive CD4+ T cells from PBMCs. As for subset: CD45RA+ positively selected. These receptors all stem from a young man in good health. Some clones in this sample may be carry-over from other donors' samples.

The CDR3 DNA follows: TGTGCCAGCAGTGAGAGCCTCATAGCCACAGATACGCAGTATTTT. Its translation: CASSESLIATDTQYF. The rearrangement joins TRBV6-1 to TRBJ2-3, with no clear D. V dropped 3 bases and J dropped 2 bases, with 12 bases sitting between them. The CDR3 length is 15 residues. Germline lookup yields CDR1 MNHNS and CDR2 SASEGT.

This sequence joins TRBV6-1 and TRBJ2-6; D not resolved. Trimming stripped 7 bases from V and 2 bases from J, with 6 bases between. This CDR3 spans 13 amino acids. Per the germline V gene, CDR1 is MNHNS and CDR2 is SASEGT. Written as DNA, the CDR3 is TGTGCCAGCACGGCAGCTGGGGCCAACGTCCTGACTTTC. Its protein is CASTAAGANVLTF.

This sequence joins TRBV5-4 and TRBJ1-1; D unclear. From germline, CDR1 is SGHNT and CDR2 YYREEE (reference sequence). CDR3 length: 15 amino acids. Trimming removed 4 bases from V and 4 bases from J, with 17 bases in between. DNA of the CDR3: TGTGCCAGCAGCAACCCCGGGTCCCCAGGCACTGAAGCTTTCTTT. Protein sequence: CASSNPGSPGTEAFF.

The CDR3 here is CASRGTGLARETQYF. The CDR3 DNA reads TGTGCCAGCAGAGGCACGGGGCTAGCGAGAGAGACCCAGTACTTC. The chain is built from TRBV5-5 and TRBJ2-5, with D tentatively TRBD2 (6 bases). This CDR3 is built from 15 residues. CDR1 SGHKS and CDR2 YYEKEE come from the germline V gene (reference sequence). V was pared by 5 bases and J by 4 bases, with 18 bases between.

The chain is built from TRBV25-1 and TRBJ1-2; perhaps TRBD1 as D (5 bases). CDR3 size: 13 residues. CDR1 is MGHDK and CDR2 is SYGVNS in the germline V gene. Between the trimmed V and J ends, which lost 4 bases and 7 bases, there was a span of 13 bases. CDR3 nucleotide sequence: TGTGCCAGCAGTGCCTTCCCGGGGCTTGGCTACACCTTC. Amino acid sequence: CASSAFPGLGYTF.

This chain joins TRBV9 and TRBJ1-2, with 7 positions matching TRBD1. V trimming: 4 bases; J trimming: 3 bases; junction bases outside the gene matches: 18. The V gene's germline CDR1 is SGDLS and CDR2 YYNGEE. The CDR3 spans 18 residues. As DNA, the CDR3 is TGTGCCAGCAGCAGCTCGAGGGGGACAGAGGCCCCCTACTATGGCTACACCTTC. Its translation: CASSSSRGTEAPYYGYTF.

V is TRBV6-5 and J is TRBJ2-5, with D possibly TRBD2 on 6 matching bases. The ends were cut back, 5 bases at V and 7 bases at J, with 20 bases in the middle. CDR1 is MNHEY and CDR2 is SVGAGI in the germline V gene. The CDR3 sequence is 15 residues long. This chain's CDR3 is CASSTPDGGAGTQYF. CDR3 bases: TGTGCCAGCAGTACCCCCGATGGAGGGGCGGGGACCCAGTACTTC.

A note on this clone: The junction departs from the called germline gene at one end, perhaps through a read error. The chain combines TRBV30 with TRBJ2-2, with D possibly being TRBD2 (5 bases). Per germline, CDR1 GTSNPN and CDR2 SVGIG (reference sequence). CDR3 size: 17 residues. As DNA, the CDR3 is TGTGCCTGGAGTGTACGCTTCCGTGGGAGAGCCACCGAGGAGCTGTTTTTT. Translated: CAWSVRFRGRATEELFF.